Given below is one T cell receptor (beta chain) in context. In its sample, this clonotype was seen many times. The antigen this receptor binds is unknown. Base qualities are missing; no much larger clone stands one base away. The sample comes from a study of Graves' ophthalmopathy and Graves' hyperthyroidism (dated by TCRdb to 2016 to 2019). Notes on the research overall: Peripheral blood was collected before any treatment was given, at the time of initial diagnosis. The study used TCR beta repertoire signatures to distinguish Graves' ophthalmopathy from Graves' hyperthyroidism and to predict progression to ophthalmopathy. In total, around 130 blood samples were TCR-sequenced: approximately 40 ophthalmopathy, under 80 hyperthyroidism and about 17 hyperthyroidism-to-ophthalmopathy patients. To explore V-J signatures distinguishing ophthalmopathy from hyperthyroidism, a discovery set of 100 or so patients (about 43 ophthalmopathy, around 55 stable hyperthyroidism) was enrolled. For independent validation, a separate cohort was made up of 18 hyperthyroidism patients plus 17 patients who later progressed from hyperthyroidism to ophthalmopathy. In over 5 hyperthyroidism patients, the T-cell repertoire of thyroid tissue was compared with the T-cell repertoire of blood. Once sampling was done, hyperthyroidism patients were given methimazole at a starting dose of 30 mg daily, while ophthalmopathy patients were given high-dose intravenous methylprednisolone. What the authors observed across the whole study: In validation, the model predicted ophthalmopathy progression with about 70% sensitivity and approximately 78% specificity; 12 predicted patients were CT-confirmed with GO in a median of about 7.1 months. Among expanded thyroid clonotypes with frequency above 0.001, most also showed up in blood, which suggests that blood repertoires may reflect the thyroid immune response. No statistical method was used to set the sample size in advance, and the investigators knew which group each participant was assigned to. In cross-validation, the 13-signature model distinguished ophthalmopathy from stable hyperthyroidism with 87.88% sensitivity and roughly 84% specificity, while in the test set the corresponding values were roughly 80% and 75%.

For repertoire sequencing, the TCR beta CDR3 regions were amplified from RNA transcripts. The first round was an RT-PCR using HTBI primers with the Qiagen OneStep RT-PCR kit, and this first round was followed by a second-round multiplex PCR, then size selection and purification. Libraries were sequenced paired-end with 100 bp reads on an Illumina HiSeq2000. Under the source paper's analysis protocol: SOAPnuke was used to process the reads, throwing out any read that had adapters, had uncalled bases, had a mean Phred below 15, or lacked an exact constant-primer or identifier match. COPE v1.2.5 was used to merge high-quality paired reads. Unique nucleotide sequences were defined as clonotypes and aligned to IMGT TRB V, D and J references using MiTCR v1.1. Analysis was restricted to V-J combinations with a frequency above 0.0001, which covered 98% to 99.2% of repertoires. For each V-J combination, a TCR clonal expansion and chaos score was defined as the ratio of F50 clonal expansion to chaos observed in the TCRdist matrix. Features were reduced by Welch's t-statistics and random forest to more than 10 V-J combinations, which fed a naive Bayes classifier. The Morisita-Horn index was used to measure how similar the thyroid and blood repertoires were. TCRdb reprocessing: public reads trimmed at Q25 with fastp, clones called with MiXCR, in-frame beta chains kept. Identical CDR3 proteins give one entry, which carries the most common genes and DNA. It is TCRdb's table, rather than the study itself, that gives the V and J calls and clone size. In all, the sample holds some 350,000 distinct CDR3 sequences, and roughly a sixth of those were seen once. Roughly 2.3% of the sample comes from the top ten.

V is clipped by 4 bases and J by 3 bases, and the sequence between their germline boundaries is 14 bases long. In the germline V gene, CDR1 corresponds to SGHDT and CDR2 to YYEEEE. The CDR3 holds 15 amino acids from the cysteine to the phenylalanine. The entry retains the CDR3 DNA only, 45 bases that are in frame from base 1. Stable hyperthyroidism was defined as no progression to ophthalmopathy within 18 months of follow-up. Patients with hyperthyroidism were aged 18 to 65 years, had been newly diagnosed, and had a disease duration of less than 2 months. Patients with other autoimmune diseases, uncontrolled infections, pregnancy or lactation were excluded. Clinical symptoms, serum thyroxine, TRAb, thyroid ultrasound and orbital computed tomography formed the basis of the diagnosis. PBMCs were isolated from 8 to 10 ml of fresh peripheral blood by Ficoll-Paque density gradient centrifugation. Trizol reagent was used to extract the total RNA, and its quality was then checked on an Agilent 2100 Bioanalyzer.

Sequenced material: peripheral blood. Recombination joined TRBV5-6 with TRBJ1-5, with the D gene too uncertain to name. This TCR was recovered from an adult woman with stable Graves' hyperthyroidism. At the DNA level, the sequence is TGTGCCAGCAGCGCATGGACGGTGCTCAATCAGCCCCAGCATTTT. This yields the protein CASSAWTVLNQPQHF. Extended through the reference TRBV5-6 and TRBJ1-5 proteins, this CDR3 yields the full variable domain: DAGVTQSPTHLIKTRGQQVTLRCSPKSGHDTVSWYQQALGQGPQFIFQYYEEEERQRGNFPDRFSGHQFPNYSSELNVNALLLGDSALYLCASSAWTVLNQPQHFGDGTRLSIL.